Below, 17 T cell receptor beta chains from the same sample are listed, as sequenced in a study of shared clonotypes between healthy human individuals (dated by TCRdb to the early 2020s). Library preparation used the immunoSEQ multiplex PCR assay. Sourced from immuneACCESS, this table was stored by TCRdb with only in-frame sequences that have V and J called. A share of the clones is absent; for the studies checked, an unresolved V gene accounts for under half, and the remainder has no known explanation. In this sample the table shows about 1.5 million clones, nearly 99% of which occur a single time. 0.4% to 0.45% of the sample comes from the top ten. The sequencing input was naive CD4+ T cells sorted from blood. The intended sense of this specimen's cell subset or site label: CD45RA+ positively selected. Receptors originate from a man aged 25-40 years in good health.

The chain employs TRBV7-2 and TRBJ2-1; 10 bases fit TRBD2. Germline CDR1 and CDR2: SGHTA and FQGNSA. This CDR3 has 15 residues. V trimming: 5 bases; J trimming: 0 bases; junction bases outside the gene matches: 1. The CDR3 DNA follows: TGTGCCAGCAGCGGGACTAGCGACTCCTACAATGAGCAGTTCTTC. It translates to CASSGTSDSYNEQFF. The variable domain in full, with the rest retrieved from reference TRBV7-2 and TRBJ2-1, is GAGVSQSPSNKVTEKGKDVELRCDPISGHTALYWYRQSLGQGLEFLIYFQGNSAPDKSGLPSDRFSAERTGGSVSTLTIQRTQQEDSAVYLCASSGTSDSYNEQFFGPGTRLTVL.

This chain uses TRBV7-6 with TRBJ1-4; D not resolved. The CDR3 has 15 amino acids. CDR1 is SGHVS, CDR2 FNYEAQ, per germline. The V gene lost 4 bases and the J gene lost 3 bases, with 12 bases spanning the gap. CDR3 protein: CASSSDQAANEKLFF. DNA for the CDR3: TGTGCCAGCAGCTCGGACCAAGCGGCTAATGAAAAACTGTTTTTT.

V and J are TRBV6-5 and TRBJ1-2; D is possibly TRBD1 (5 bases). The germline V gene encodes CDR1 MNHEY and CDR2 SVGAGI. The CDR3 runs to 13 residues. V lost 6 bases to trimming and J lost 4 bases, with 12 bases between them. CDR3 in amino acids: CASSPWGGYGYTF. The CDR3, as DNA: TGTGCCAGCAGCCCCTGGGGGGGCTATGGCTACACCTTC.

The CDR3 region is CASSSLTGALHEKLFF. CDR3 sequence (DNA): TGCGCCAGCAGCTCTCTTACAGGGGCCCTCCATGAAAAACTGTTTTTT. The chain carries TRBV5-1 and TRBJ1-4, with TRBD1 matching over 7 bases. CDR3 length: 16 residues. CDR1 is SGHRS and CDR2 is YFSETQ in the germline V gene. J was trimmed by 6 bases and V by 3 bases; bases with no gene match: 11. The variable domain in full, completed from reference TRBV5-1 and TRBJ1-4, reads KAGVTQTPRYLIKTRGQQVTLSCSPISGHRSVSWYQQTPGQGLQFLFEYFSETQRNKGNFPGRFSGRQFSNSRSEMNVSTLELGDSALYLCASSSLTGALHEKLFFGSGTQLSVL.

The chain is built from TRBV5-4 and TRBJ1-1, with a tentative D call TRBD1 (6 bases). The CDR3 has 13 residues. The germline V and J ends were trimmed by 4 bases and 6 bases, with 13 bases remaining between them. CDR1 and CDR2 from the germline V gene are SGHNT and YYREEE (reference sequence). CDR3 nucleotide sequence: TGTGCCAGCAGCCAAAGGGGGTCCCCTGAAGCTTTCTTT. Protein: CASSQRGSPEAFF.

The chain is built from TRBV19 and TRBJ2-7; tentative D call: TRBD2 (5 bases). Per germline, CDR1 LNHDA and CDR2 SQIVND (reference sequence). V was cut by 10 bases and J by 0 bases, with 16 bases left in between. The CDR3 sequence is 14 residues long. For the CDR3, the DNA is TGTGCCACGTCCGCTAAGCGGAACTCCTACGAGCAGTACTTC. Its protein is CATSAKRNSYEQYF.

This sequence joins TRBV14 and TRBJ1-2, with no clear D. Germline CDR1 and CDR2: SGHDN and FVKESK. Trimming left V 4 bases short and J 0 bases short, with 12 bases between. CDR3 length: 15 residues. The CDR3 bases are TGTGCCAGCAGCCGAGAATTGACACCTAACTATGGCTACACCTTC. Its translation: CASSRELTPNYGYTF.

The rearrangement links TRBV19 to TRBJ1-2; 9 bases are a match to TRBD1. The V gene end was trimmed by 6 bases and the J gene end by 4 bases; junction bases not matched to a gene: 18. CDR1 LNHDA and CDR2 SQIVND come from the germline V gene (reference sequence). This CDR3 is built from 18 residues. CDR3 nucleotide sequence: TGTGCCAGTAGCGGACTTATTCAAACGGGACAGGGTGTCTATGGCTACACCTTC. The encoded protein is CASSGLIQTGQGVYGYTF.

This rearrangement joins TRBV10-3 to TRBJ2-1; 12 bases are shared with TRBD2. With V trimmed by 6 bases and J by 6 bases, 9 bases remained unmatched. Germline V gene data show CDR1 as ENHRY and CDR2 as SYGVKD. The CDR3 is made up of 16 amino acids. CDR3 in amino acids: CAISSATSGRGNEQFF. The CDR3 bases are TGTGCCATCAGCTCCGCGACTAGCGGGAGAGGCAATGAGCAGTTCTTC.

V usage is TRBV2 and J usage is TRBJ2-1; possible D gene TRBD2, 8 bases. CDR3 length: 14 amino acids. Trimming shortened V by 4 bases and J by 9 bases, and 16 bases separated the two germline ends. The germline V gene has CDR1 SNHLY and CDR2 FYNNEI. CDR3 DNA: TGTGCCAGCAGTGTTTTCGGGAGGGGGCGTGAGCAGTTCTTC. It codes for CASSVFGRGREQFF.

The genes are TRBV29-1 and TRBJ2-5; the D is unclear. The CDR3 is 13 residues long. Germline CDR1 is SQVTM and CDR2 is ANQGSEA. Trimming took 5 bases from V and 4 from J, leaving 14 bases between them. The DNA of the CDR3 is TGCAGCGTTTCGAGGTTCCTCGGAGAGACCCAGTACTTC. Protein: CSVSRFLGETQYF. Variable domain in full (rest from reference TRBV29-1 and TRBJ2-5): SAVISQKPSRDICQRGTSLTIQCQVDSQVTMMFWYRQQPGQSLTLIATANQGSEATYESGFVIDKFPISRPNLTFSTLTVSNMSPEDSSIYLCSVSRFLGETQYFGPGTRLLVL.

The V call is TRBV7-6, the J call TRBJ2-3; weak D call: TRBD2 (6 bases). Germline V gives CDR1 SGHVS, CDR2 FNYEAQ. This CDR3 has 17 amino acids. V was shortened by 5 bases and J by 2 bases, with 20 bases between the two germline ends. The CDR3 nucleotides read TGTGCCAGCAGCCCGCTAGCGTCCCACGGGAACACAGATACGCAGTATTTT. It encodes CASSPLASHGNTDTQYF.

The chain carries TRBV14 and TRBJ2-1; TRBD2 agrees at 9 bases. The CDR3 sequence is 18 residues long. V gave up 4 bases and J gave up 2 bases; unmatched junction bases: 12. CDR1 is SGHDN, CDR2 FVKESK, per germline. CDR3 amino acids: CASSPGTSTFEAYNEQFF. The CDR3 DNA follows: TGTGCCAGCAGCCCGGGGACTAGCACTTTTGAAGCCTACAATGAGCAGTTCTTC.

The CDR3 nucleotides read TGCGCCAGCAGCCAAGGAGGGACGACGGATCAGCCCCAGCATTTT. This codes for CASSQGGTTDQPQHF. J is TRBJ1-5 and V is TRBV4-1; D possibly corresponds to TRBD1 (5 bases). This CDR3 is built from 15 residues. Germline V CDR1 and CDR2: MGHRA, YSYEKL. V lost 1 base to trimming and J lost 5 bases, with 12 bases between them.

This chain joins TRBV9 and TRBJ2-6; possibly TRBD1 for D (5 bases). The CDR3 spans 15 residues. CDR1 SGDLS and CDR2 YYNGEE come from the germline V gene. V was clipped by 0 bases and J by 3 bases, with 7 bases between them. The CDR3 nucleotides are TGTGCCAGCAGCGTAGAGGGGTTTGGGGCCAACGTCCTGACTTTC. Residues: CASSVEGFGANVLTF.

The genes are TRBV11-2 and TRBJ2-7, with D possibly TRBD2 on 6 matching bases. Germline V gives CDR1 SGHAT, CDR2 FQNNGV. Deletions cut 5 bases from V and 0 bases from J, with 14 bases between. This CDR3 region has 15 residues. CDR3 DNA: TGTGCCAGCAGCCCCCAGGGACTCAGCTCCTACGAGCAGTACTTC. Translating gives CASSPQGLSSYEQYF.

This chain uses TRBV5-4 with TRBJ2-7; 9 positions match TRBD2. The V gene's germline CDR1 is SGHNT and CDR2 YYREEE (reference sequence). The V segment lost 4 bases and the J segment 4 bases; nucleotides outside the gene matches: 9. CDR3 size: 15 residues. CDR3 nucleotide sequence: TGTGCCAGCAGCCCCCATAGCGGGAGTGGGTACGAGCAGTACTTC. Amino acids: CASSPHSGSGYEQYF.